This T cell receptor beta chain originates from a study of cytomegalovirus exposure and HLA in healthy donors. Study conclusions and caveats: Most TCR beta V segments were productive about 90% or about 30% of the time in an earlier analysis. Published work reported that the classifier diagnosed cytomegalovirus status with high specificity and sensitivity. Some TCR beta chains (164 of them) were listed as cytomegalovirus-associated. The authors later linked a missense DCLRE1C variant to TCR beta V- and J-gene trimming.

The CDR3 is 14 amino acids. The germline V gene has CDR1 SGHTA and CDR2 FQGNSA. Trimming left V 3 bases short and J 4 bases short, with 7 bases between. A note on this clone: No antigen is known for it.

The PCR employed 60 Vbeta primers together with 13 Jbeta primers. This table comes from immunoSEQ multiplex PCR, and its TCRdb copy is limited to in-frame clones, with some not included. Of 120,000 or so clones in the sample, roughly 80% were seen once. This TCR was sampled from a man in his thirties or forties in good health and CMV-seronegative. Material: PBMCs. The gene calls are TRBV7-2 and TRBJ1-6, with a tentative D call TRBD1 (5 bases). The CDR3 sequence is CASSFDSYNSPLHF. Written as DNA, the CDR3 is TGTGCCAGCAGCTTCGACAGTTATAATTCACCCCTCCACTTT.